Below, 19 T cell receptor beta chains from the same sample are listed, as sequenced in a study of blood T cell repertoires in COVID-19. Measured with immunoSEQ multiplex PCR; TCRdb has only the in-frame clones, and not every one. The table records about 50,000 clones, roughly 86% of them present only once. Sequenced sample: peripheral blood. All receptors come from a woman aged 60 to 75 with acute or convalescent COVID-19.

V and J are TRBV28 and TRBJ2-1; 10 bases are a match to TRBD2. This CDR3 is 15 amino acids long. Germline assignment: CDR1 MDHEN and CDR2 SYDVKM. V was pared by 6 bases and J by 3 bases, with 5 bases of the junction left unmatched. This chain's CDR3 is CASSSGLARYNEQFF. The CDR3 coding sequence is TGTGCCAGCAGCTCGGGACTAGCGCGCTACAATGAGCAGTTCTTC. Full variable domain (missing parts from reference TRBV28 and TRBJ2-1): DVKVTQSSRYLVKRTGEKVFLECVQDMDHENMFWYRQDPGLGLRLIYFSYDVKMKEKGDIPEGYSVSREKKERFSLILESASTNQTSMYLCASSSGLARYNEQFFGPGTRLTVL.

This chain uses TRBV24-1 with TRBJ2-7; D is perhaps TRBD2 (6 bases). V lost 9 bases, J lost 5 bases, and 10 bases lay in between. Germline CDR1 and CDR2: KGHDR and SFDVKD. The CDR3 consists of 11 residues. DNA for the CDR3: TGTGCCACCGGTCGCGGGGACGAGCAGTACTTC. This codes for CATGRGDEQYF.

The chain is built from TRBV5-6 and TRBJ2-1, with 14 bases fitting TRBD2. The germline V gene encodes CDR1 SGHDT and CDR2 YYEEEE. V trimming: 4 bases; J trimming: 8 bases; junction bases outside the gene matches: 5. The CDR3 sequence is 15 residues long. The DNA for the CDR3 is TGTGCCAGCAGCACGGGACTAGCGGGAGTAGATGAGCAGTTCTTC. This encodes CASSTGLAGVDEQFF.

The V call is TRBV6-2 or TRBV6-3, the J call TRBJ2-4, with a weak D call TRBD2 (7 bases). The CDR3 sequence is 16 residues long. Trimming removed 5 bases from V and 5 bases from J, with 19 bases in between. Germline V gene lookup returns CDR1 MNHEY and CDR2 SVGEGT. The CDR3 nucleotides are TGTGCCAGCAGTCTGAGGGGGGGGCGGGCCCAAAACATTCAGTACTTC. It codes for CASSLRGGRAQNIQYF.

Only one count was recorded for this clone. The chain carries TRBV20-1 and TRBJ2-7, with a possible D match to TRBD2 (6 bases). Germline V lookup: CDR1 DFQATT, CDR2 SNEGSKA (reference sequence). Trimming took 3 bases from V and 1 from J, leaving 13 bases between them. CDR3 length: 14 residues. CDR3 in DNA: TGCAGTGCTAGTAGCGGAGGCGCTTCCTACGAGCAGTACTTC. The encoded protein is CSASSGGASYEQYF.

The chain combines TRBV19 with TRBJ1-6; 10 positions match TRBD1. V gave up 8 bases and J gave up 7 bases; unmatched junction bases: 5. Germline lookup yields CDR1 LNHDA and CDR2 SQIVND (reference sequence). There are 14 residues in the CDR3. The CDR3 bases are TGTGCCAGTGGGACGGACAGGGGGAATTCACCCCTCCACTTT. It is translated as CASGTDRGNSPLHF.

V is TRBV20-1 and J is TRBJ2-1; D gene ambiguous. V lost 2 bases and J 10 bases, leaving 9 bases between the germline ends. The germline CDR1 and CDR2 sequences are DFQATT and SNEGSKA (reference sequence). CDR3 length equals 11 residues. DNA for the CDR3: TGCAGTGCTAGACCCCTCGCGGAGCAGTTCTTC. As protein: CSARPLAEQFF.

This rearrangement joins TRBV18 to TRBJ1-5; 9 positions match TRBD1. The CDR3 extends over 17 amino acids. The germline gives CDR1 KGHSH, CDR2 LQKENI. Trimming at V came to 2 bases and at J to 3 bases, leaving 8 bases not matched to a gene. The CDR3 is CASSPTGGALDNQPQHF. The CDR3 nucleotides read TGTGCCAGCTCACCAACAGGGGGCGCTTTGGACAATCAGCCCCAGCATTTT.

The chain combines TRBV5-1 with TRBJ2-6; D is unclear. In germline, CDR1 is SGHRS, CDR2 YFSETQ. V lost 0 bases to trimming and J lost 6 bases, with 7 bases between them. The CDR3 covers 14 residues. In DNA, the CDR3 is TGCGCCAGCAGCTTGGCCTTAGTGGCCAACGTCCTGACTTTC. As protein: CASSLALVANVLTF.

V usage is TRBV5-6 and J usage is TRBJ1-5; D not resolved. Germline V gives CDR1 SGHDT, CDR2 YYEEEE. With 0 bases removed from V and 0 bases from J, the gap between germline ends came to 16 bases. The CDR3 runs to 18 residues. DNA for the CDR3: TGTGCCAGCAGCTTGGCGCGGCGATTTAGGATTAGCAATCAGCCCCAGCATTTT. Amino acids: CASSLARRFRISNQPQHF. Supplemented by reference TRBV5-6 and TRBJ1-5, the full variable domain reads DAGVTQSPTHLIKTRGQQVTLRCSPKSGHDTVSWYQQALGQGPQFIFQYYEEEERQRGNFPDRFSGHQFPNYSSELNVNALLLGDSALYLCASSLARRFRISNQPQHFGDGTRLSIL.

The chain is built from TRBV18 and TRBJ1-3; D gene ambiguous. Germline assignment: CDR1 KGHSH and CDR2 LQKENI. This CDR3 is built from 17 residues. The V end was cut by 6 bases, the J end by 0 bases, with 18 bases between. The CDR3 DNA sequence: TGTGCCAGCTCGCCCGCTCCGGGAGCCAGCTCTGGAAACACCATATATTTT. Residues: CASSPAPGASSGNTIYF.

V usage is TRBV6-5 and J usage is TRBJ2-3; no clear D gene. Deletions cut 6 bases from V and 3 bases from J, with 16 bases between. Germline V gene data show CDR1 as MNHEY and CDR2 as SVGAGI. The CDR3 is made up of 15 amino acids. CDR3 sequence: CASRATVADTDTQYF. Here the CDR3 DNA reads TGTGCCAGCAGGGCGACGGTAGCAGATACAGATACGCAGTATTTT.

CDR3 amino acids: CASSFGTGGRSEAFF. The DNA for the CDR3 is TGCGCCAGCAGCTTTGGGACAGGGGGCAGGTCTGAAGCTTTCTTT. This chain connects TRBV5-1 to TRBJ1-1; 12 positions match TRBD1. Trimming at V came to 2 bases and at J to 6 bases, leaving 5 bases not matched to a gene. CDR1 is SGHRS and CDR2 is YFSETQ in the germline V gene. This CDR3 region has 15 residues.

The chain joins TRBV29-1 to TRBJ2-7; 8 positions agree with TRBD1. The germline CDR1 and CDR2 sequences are SQVTM and ANQGSEA. V lost 7 bases and J lost 1; bases outside the gene matches: 6. The CDR3 consists of 13 residues. The CDR3 DNA is TGCAGCGCAGTGGGACAGGAATCCTACGAGCAGTACTTC. It codes for CSAVGQESYEQYF.

The J gene is TRBJ1-4, the V gene TRBV19, with D maybe TRBD1 (5 bases). The CDR3 consists of 15 residues. Germline V lookup: CDR1 LNHDA, CDR2 SQIVND (reference sequence). Trimming cost V 5 bases and J 7 bases, with 17 bases left between them. CDR3 residues: CASSLQGHRSEKLFF. CDR3 in DNA: TGTGCCAGTAGTCTCCAGGGTCATCGAAGTGAAAAACTGTTTTTT.

For the CDR3, the DNA is TGTGCCAGCAGCCCGACAGGGTTGGGTCTCTATGGCTACACCTTC. This translates into CASSPTGLGLYGYTF. The V gene is TRBV11-2, the J gene TRBJ1-2; 7 bases map to TRBD1. CDR3 length: 15 residues. CDR1 and CDR2 from the germline V gene are SGHAT and FQNNGV. V trimming: 5 bases; J trimming: 4 bases; junction bases outside the gene matches: 10.

This chain connects TRBV11-3 to TRBJ2-7; 8 bases line up with TRBD1. Looked up from germline, CDR1 is SGHNT and CDR2 is YENEEA. The CDR3 runs 14 residues. The trim removed 1 base at V and 3 bases at J, leaving 2 bases unmatched. CDR3 nucleotide sequence: TGTGCCAGCAGCTTAGCTGGACAGGGCTACGAGCAGTACTTC. It yields the protein CASSLAGQGYEQYF.

The chain uses TRBV5-1 and TRBJ2-1; 7 positions match TRBD2. The CDR3 sequence is 16 residues long. V lost 3 bases and J lost 0; bases outside the gene matches: 6. Germline V gives CDR1 SGHRS, CDR2 YFSETQ. This CDR3 is CASSSSSGGSYNEQFF. CDR3 coding DNA: TGCGCCAGCAGCTCCTCTTCGGGGGGCTCCTACAATGAGCAGTTCTTC.

V and J are TRBV6-1 and TRBJ1-2; the D is unclear. The CDR3 contains 14 residues. V lost 0 bases and J 3 bases, leaving 8 bases between the germline ends. CDR1 is MNHNS, CDR2 SASEGT, per germline. The CDR3 is CASSEAQAYYGYTF. The DNA for the CDR3 is TGTGCCAGCAGTGAAGCTCAGGCCTACTATGGCTACACCTTC.